This T cell receptor (beta chain) was documented in a study of CD8+ T cells in alopecia areata (dated by TCRdb to 2016 to 2018). Context from the whole study: The treated patients, all with moderate-to-severe alopecia areata, were enrolled in an open-label pilot trial of oral tofacitinib given at 5 to 10 mg twice daily. Patients stayed on tofacitinib for 6 to 18 months and then had 6 months of follow-up off drug so that delayed response and recurrence could be assessed. High-throughput TCRbeta sequencing was used to examine T cell clonal expansion in alopecia areata in both the C3H/HeJ mouse model and human patients. RNA came from the PAXgene miRNA kit for fixed scalp, the miRNeasy kit for PBMCs, and the RNeasy kit for mouse skin. For the treated patients, the SALT score, which quantifies what percentage of scalp surface area is affected, served as the measure of disease severity. Tofacitinib-treated patients had biopsies at baseline and at 4 and 24 weeks of treatment, with a later scalp biopsy in several patients. Amplification of TCRbeta CDR3 regions was done by immunoSEQ multiplex PCR using 35 Vbeta forward primers and 13 Jbeta reverse primers. Clonality in the scalp was compared among normal scalp (n=4), patchy alopecia areata scalp (n=8), and alopecia totalis/universalis scalp (n=8). In humans, TCRbeta sequencing was performed on scalp tissue and on sorted CD4+ and CD8+ peripheral blood T cells from healthy controls and from patients with patchy or totalis/universalis alopecia areata. What the research found in general, with its limitations: Tofacitinib significantly lowered scalp clonality and the number of expanded CD8+ clones among the top 100 scalp clones. Resident alphabeta T cells in normal human skin are also sequenced, complicating scalp TCR repertoire analysis, unlike mouse skin dominated by gammadelta T cells. Because the treated cohort was small and had just a single nonresponder, larger studies are needed to establish links between baseline CD8+ expansion and response. Many expanded lesional clones persisted in scalp and blood during tofacitinib treatment, which may partly explain relapse after stopping treatment. Lesional scalp, especially in alopecia totalis/universalis, showed higher clonality and more expanded CD8+ clones than normal scalp, suggesting antigenic drive. TCR sequences shared between patients were less clear than in mice, possibly partly because of HLA diversity in the patient population.

Explained via the paper, the treatment or condition label denotes: oral pan-JAK inhibitor, 5-10 mg twice daily. From alopecia areata patients, peripheral blood was collected along with lesional scalp punch biopsies. PBMCs were isolated by density centrifugation and stained for CD3, CD4 and CD8, and CD4+ and CD8+ T cells were sorted on a FACSAria. The library relied on the immunoSEQ multiplex PCR assay. RNA was extracted from all samples and reverse transcribed into cDNA, which served as template for TCR sequencing. First-strand cDNA was synthesized with SuperScript III using a 2:1 mix of oligo-dT and random hexamers. A synthetic immune receptor repertoire was used to measure amplification bias, and any remaining bias was corrected computationally. From the authors' description of their analysis: Raw reads were preprocessed for error removal, and CDR3 was defined according to IMGT conventions as running from the conserved cysteine to phenylalanine. Clonality was computed by normalizing Shannon entropy by log2 of the number of productive unique TCRs and subtracting the result from 1. Whether scalp clones were CD4 or CD8 was inferred by matching scalp TCRbeta sequences against CD4 and CD8 repertoires sorted from blood. TCRdb retrieved this table from immuneACCESS and kept in-frame rearrangements only. Not all clones are present; in checked studies, unresolved V genes account for under half, and no reason is known for the remainder. V and J calls and clone size come straight from that table; D and trimming were deduced from the DNA. The sample table records under 250,000 clones; over 60% of these occur just once. Approximately 1.2% of the sample goes to the ten largest clones.

This clone turned up a few times. The antigen it binds to is not known. No much larger clone exists at a distance of one base, and base qualities are not known. This receptor was obtained from a human donor with alopecia areata. This specimen consisted of CD4+ T cells sorted from blood, obtained around week 42, from a patient treated with tofacitinib.

The nucleotide sequence reads TGCAGCGTTGATATAGCGGGGGTATACAATGAGCAGTTCTTC. The resulting protein is CSVDIAGVYNEQFF. The chain employs TRBV29-1 and TRBJ2-1, with 9 middle bases fitting TRBD2. The CDR3 starts with the cysteine, ends with the phenylalanine, and has 14 residues. Only the CDR3 part of the read is kept: 42 bases, read in frame from the first base. Taken from the germline V gene, the CDR1 and CDR2 loops are SQVTM and ANQGSEA. Trimming removed 3 bases from V and 4 bases from J; the gene matches leave 4 bases unexplained.